Below are 28 T cell receptor beta chains sequenced from a single sample in a study of blood T cell repertoires in COVID-19. Sequenced by immunoSEQ multiplex PCR; TCRdb stores in-frame clones only, minus some. Seen here are about 280,000 clones, 86% observed once, and the top ten hold 3%. Sequenced input: peripheral blood. The receptors derive from a woman in her 30s with active or convalescent COVID-19.

The chain carries TRBV15 and TRBJ2-5; D not resolved. Trimming stripped 1 base from V and 9 bases from J, with 9 bases between. The CDR3 is 12 residues long. The germline V gene has CDR1 LNHNV and CDR2 YYDKDF (reference sequence). The CDR3 here is CATSRVGDSQYF. The DNA for the CDR3 is TGTGCCACCAGCAGAGTTGGCGACTCCCAGTACTTC.

In its sample, this clone was seen a few times. This chain joins TRBV21-1 and TRBJ1-1. TRBV21-1 is flagged as a pseudogene. The CDR3 length is 14 residues. CDR3 nucleotides: TGTGCCAGCAGCGTACGGGTTTCGAACACTGAAGCTTTCTTT. Translation: CASSVRVSNTEAFF.

The chain joins TRBV28 to TRBJ1-3, with D tentatively TRBD1 (6 bases). Germline CDR1 MDHEN, CDR2 SYDVKM. The CDR3 runs 15 residues. Trimming cost V 2 bases and J 2 bases, with 10 bases left between them. CDR3 nucleotide sequence: TGTGCCAGCAGTTTACGGGGGGCCGCTGGAAACACCATATATTTT. Its protein product is CASSLRGAAGNTIYF.

The chain uses TRBV30 and TRBJ1-3; TRBD1 matches at 8 bases. The V gene's germline CDR1 is GTSNPN and CDR2 SVGIG (reference sequence). Germline trimming cut 1 base from V and 4 bases from J; bases unmatched to any gene: 0. The CDR3 totals 13 residues. The CDR3 here is CAWSGTGGNTIYF. CDR3 nucleotide sequence: TGTGCCTGGAGTGGGACAGGGGGAAACACCATATATTTT. The entire variable domain, with the rest obtained from reference TRBV30 and TRBJ1-3, is as follows: SQTIHQWPATLVQPVGSPLSLECTVEGTSNPNLYWYRQAAGRGLQLLFYSVGIGQISSEVPQNLSASRPQDRQFILSSKKLLLSDSGFYLCAWSGTGGNTIYFGEGSWLTVV.

This clone turned up a few times. V usage is TRBV7-9 and J usage is TRBJ1-1, with TRBD1 matching over 7 bases. V gave up 5 bases and J gave up 6 bases; unmatched junction bases: 6. The CDR3 has 13 amino acids. Germline lookup yields CDR1 SEHNR and CDR2 FQNEAQ (reference sequence). For the CDR3, the DNA is TGTGCCAGCAGCCCGACAGGGCACGCTGAAGCTTTCTTT. It is translated as CASSPTGHAEAFF.

The V gene is TRBV6-1, the J gene TRBJ2-3; 11 bases are a match to TRBD2. V lost 4 bases, J lost 0 bases, and 3 bases stayed unmatched. This CDR3 region has 16 residues. The V gene's germline CDR1 is MNHNS and CDR2 SASEGT. The CDR3 here is CASSARTSGSTDTQYF. Here the CDR3 DNA reads TGTGCCAGCAGTGCACGGACTAGCGGGAGCACAGATACGCAGTATTTT.

This clone was detected only a few times. The chain uses TRBV7-9 and TRBJ2-3, with TRBD1 matching over 11 bases. The germline CDR1 and CDR2 sequences are SEHNR and FQNEAQ (reference sequence). V was clipped by 7 bases and J by 3 bases; unmatched bases: 3. This CDR3 comprises 14 residues. CDR3: CASTGQGATDTQYF. The CDR3 nucleotides are TGTGCCAGCACCGGACAGGGGGCGACAGATACGCAGTATTTT. The full variable domain, in which reference TRBV7-9 and TRBJ2-3 provide the parts outside the CDR3, is DTGVSQNPRHKITKRGQNVTFRCDPISEHNRLYWYRQTLGQGPEFLTYFQNEAQLEKSRLLSDRFSAERPKGSFSTLEIQRTEQGDSAMYLCASTGQGATDTQYFGPGTRLTVL.

The chain employs TRBV30 and TRBJ1-2; D gene ambiguous. From germline, CDR1 is GTSNPN and CDR2 SVGIG (reference sequence). The CDR3 has 15 residues. Trimming shortened V by 2 bases and J by 0 bases, and 13 bases separated the two germline ends. The CDR3 sequence: CAWSITRTPNYGYTF. DNA for the CDR3: TGTGCCTGGAGTATCACACGGACTCCTAACTATGGCTACACCTTC.

The chain links TRBV7-2 to TRBJ2-2; no firm D call. The CDR3 runs to 14 residues. CDR1 is SGHTA, CDR2 FQGNSA, per germline. V shed 6 bases and J shed 5 bases, with 13 bases lying between them. For the CDR3, the DNA is TGTGCCAGCAGTCTGAAGCGAGGTACCGGGGAGCTGTTTTTT. Translating gives CASSLKRGTGELFF.

This clone was picked up one time. The chain joins TRBV6-6 to TRBJ1-2; D may be TRBD1 (5 bases). This CDR3 comprises 12 residues. CDR1 and CDR2 from the germline V gene are MNHNY and SVGAGI (reference sequence). V was pared by 8 bases and J by 3 bases, with 10 bases between. The CDR3 DNA follows: TGTGCCAGCGATCAGGGTGACTATGGCTACACCTTC. It encodes CASDQGDYGYTF.

V and J are TRBV29-1 and TRBJ2-3; 9 positions agree with TRBD1. Germline CDR1 is SQVTM and CDR2 is ANQGSEA. V gave up 6 bases and J gave up 1 base; unmatched junction bases: 5. The CDR3 length is 14 residues. In nucleotides, the CDR3 is TGCAGCGTGACGGGACAGGGTGGCACAGATACGCAGTATTTT. Protein product: CSVTGQGGTDTQYF.

The V call is TRBV13, the J call TRBJ1-1, with a tentative D call TRBD1 (6 bases). Germline V gene data show CDR1 as PRHDT and CDR2 as FYEKMQ (reference sequence). V was clipped by 1 base and J by 3 bases, with 18 bases between them. This CDR3 contains 17 residues. The CDR3 DNA sequence: TGTGCCAGCAGCTTAGTCGTGGTAGGGGGTCTTCACACTGAAGCTTTCTTT. Amino acid sequence: CASSLVVVGGLHTEAFF. The variable domain in full, completed from reference TRBV13 and TRBJ1-1, reads AAGVIQSPRHLIKEKRETATLKCYPIPRHDTVYWYQQGPGQDPQFLISFYEKMQSDKGSIPDRFSAQQFSDYHSELNMSSLELGDSALYFCASSLVVVGGLHTEAFFGQGTRLTVV.

The rearrangement links TRBV14 to TRBJ1-1; no clear D gene. The CDR3 totals 15 residues. The germline CDR1 and CDR2 sequences are SGHDN and FVKESK. Trimming pared 3 bases from V and 1 base from J, leaving 12 bases between. The CDR3: CASSHPKAGNTEAFF. CDR3 coding DNA: TGTGCCAGCAGCCACCCCAAGGCAGGGAACACTGAAGCTTTCTTT. Looking up the rest from reference TRBV14 and TRBJ1-1 gives the full variable domain: EAGVTQFPSHSVIEKGQTVTLRCDPISGHDNLYWYRRVMGKEIKFLLHFVKESKQDESGMPNNRFLAERTGGTYSTLKVQPAELEDSGVYFCASSHPKAGNTEAFFGQGTRLTVV.

CDR3 protein: CASSEVAVYNEQFF. The CDR3 nucleotides read TGTGCCAGCAGTGAAGTCGCGGTATACAATGAGCAGTTCTTC. The rearrangement links TRBV6-1 to TRBJ2-1; D remains ambiguous. V lost 1 base and J 4 bases, leaving 8 bases between the germline ends. The germline gives CDR1 MNHNS, CDR2 SASEGT. This CDR3 is built from 14 residues.

This clone was seen a single time. The J gene is TRBJ2-2, the V gene TRBV6-2 or TRBV6-3; 10 positions agree with TRBD1. V lost 5 bases to trimming and J lost 5 bases; unmatched junction nucleotides: 5. Per the germline V gene, CDR1 is MNHEY and CDR2 is SVGEGT. CDR3 length equals 15 residues. CDR3 amino acids: CASSTGTGETGELFF. The CDR3 coding sequence is TGTGCCAGCAGTACCGGGACAGGGGAGACCGGGGAGCTGTTTTTT.

The V call is TRBV5-1, the J call TRBJ1-2, with a weak D call TRBD1 (6 bases). The CDR3 covers 15 residues. The germline V gene encodes CDR1 SGHRS and CDR2 YFSETQ. V shed 5 bases and J shed 2 bases, with 16 bases lying between them. CDR3 region: CASSFTIGQNYGYTF. As DNA, the CDR3 is TGCGCCAGCAGTTTTACCATAGGACAGAACTATGGCTACACCTTC.

The chain has TRBV5-1 and TRBJ1-1; TRBD1 matches at 8 bases. This CDR3 spans 15 amino acids. In germline, CDR1 is SGHRS, CDR2 YFSETQ. Trimming took 2 bases from V and 5 from J; bases not matched to a gene: 8. As DNA, the CDR3 is TGCGCCAGCAGCTTTCGTTCAGGGGGCGTGACTGAAGCTTTCTTT. It yields the protein CASSFRSGGVTEAFF.

This chain connects TRBV13 to TRBJ1-1; D perhaps matches TRBD1 (6 bases). The CDR3 is 16 residues long. Germline CDR1 PRHDT, CDR2 FYEKMQ (reference sequence). V lost 5 bases and J lost 5, with 21 bases in between. The CDR3 is CASSIEGGFDLTEAFF. CDR3 nucleotides: TGTGCCAGCAGCATTGAGGGGGGGTTCGACCTGACTGAAGCTTTCTTT.

V and J are TRBV5-4 and TRBJ2-1; 11 bases map to TRBD2. This CDR3 comprises 14 residues. The V and J ends lost 5 bases and 7 bases, in that order; junction bases with no gene match: 5. Looked up from germline, CDR1 is SGHNT and CDR2 is YYREEE (reference sequence). Here the CDR3 reads CASRRLAGGNEQFF. CDR3 sequence (DNA): TGTGCCAGCAGACGGCTAGCGGGGGGTAATGAGCAGTTCTTC. Combining the CDR3 with reference TRBV5-4 and TRBJ2-1 gives the whole variable domain ETGVTQSPTHLIKTRGQQVTLRCSSQSGHNTVSWYQQALGQGPQFIFQYYREEENGRGNFPPRFSGLQFPNYSSELNVNALELDDSALYLCASRRLAGGNEQFFGPGTRLTVL.

This clone was seen repeatedly, ten times or more. The J gene is TRBJ1-1, the V gene TRBV4-1; no definite D call. Germline-derived CDR1 and CDR2 are MGHRA and YSYEKL. The V and J ends lost 1 base and 0 bases respectively, with 9 bases between them. This CDR3 has 15 amino acids. The CDR3 bases are TGCGCCAGCAGCCAAGGGGAGGGAATGAACACTGAAGCTTTCTTT. Translation gives CASSQGEGMNTEAFF.

This sequence joins TRBV7-2 and TRBJ2-5; weak D call: TRBD2 (5 bases). This CDR3 contains 13 residues. Per the germline V gene, CDR1 is SGHTA and CDR2 is FQGNSA. Deletions cut 10 bases from V and 2 bases from J, with 14 bases between. Here the CDR3 DNA reads TGTGCCATCGCGAGCGGTTCTCAAGAGACCCAGTACTTC. Its protein is CAIASGSQETQYF.

V is TRBV6-5 and J is TRBJ1-2; D ambiguous. V dropped 6 bases and J dropped 6 bases, with 17 bases sitting between them. CDR3 size: 14 residues. The germline V gene has CDR1 MNHEY and CDR2 SVGAGI. CDR3 in amino acids: CASSRGVTDNGYTF. The CDR3 DNA sequence: TGTGCCAGCAGCAGAGGAGTTACGGATAATGGCTACACCTTC.

Only a few counts were recorded for this clone. In DNA, the CDR3 is TGTGCCAGCAGCCAATTTCGACAGGGTAATGAAAAACTGTTTTTT. Protein sequence: CASSQFRQGNEKLFF. This sequence joins TRBV3-1 (or the pseudogene TRBV3-2) and TRBJ1-4; TRBD1 matches 7 bases. Germline V lookup: CDR1 LGHDT, CDR2 YNNKEL (reference sequence). The V gene end was trimmed by 2 bases and the J gene end by 4 bases; junction bases not matched to a gene: 4. CDR3 length: 15 amino acids.

This sequence joins TRBV6-5 and TRBJ2-7; no reliable D call. This CDR3 region has 13 residues. In germline, CDR1 is MNHEY, CDR2 SVGAGI. V was clipped by 6 bases and J by 0 bases, with 9 bases between them. Here the CDR3 reads CASRQTASYEQYF. CDR3 nucleotide sequence: TGTGCCAGCAGACAGACGGCCTCCTACGAGCAGTACTTC.

The chain has TRBV6-4 and TRBJ1-6; D is unclear. Germline CDR1 MRHNA, CDR2 SNTAGT. Trimming took 2 bases from V and 10 from J, leaving 9 bases between them. CDR3 length equals 13 residues. For the CDR3, the DNA is TGTGCCAGCAGTGACGGAGGCCGGTCACCCCTCCACTTT. This codes for CASSDGGRSPLHF.

The genes are TRBV15 and TRBJ1-5, with TRBD1 identical over 7 bases. The germline V gene encodes CDR1 LNHNV and CDR2 YYDKDF (reference sequence). The trim removed 7 bases at V and 6 bases at J, leaving 6 bases unmatched. The CDR3 runs to 13 residues. This chain's CDR3 is CATKGQSGQPQHF. CDR3 nucleotides: TGTGCCACCAAGGGACAGTCAGGTCAGCCCCAGCATTTT.

V gene TRBV10-3 combines with J gene TRBJ1-4; TRBD1 matches at 7 bases. The J segment lost 5 bases and the V segment lost 6 bases, leaving 3 bases of the junction unmatched. The CDR3 is 13 amino acids. The germline gives CDR1 ENHRY, CDR2 SYGVKD. The CDR3 reads CAIRPGQNEKLFF. The CDR3 bases are TGTGCCATCAGACCGGGACAGAATGAAAAACTGTTTTTT.

The genes are TRBV4-1 and TRBJ1-4; tentative D call: TRBD1 (5 bases). V lost 4 bases and J lost 8, with 17 bases in between. Per germline, CDR1 MGHRA and CDR2 YSYEKL. This CDR3 spans 15 amino acids. CDR3 nucleotides: TGCGCCAGCAGCCCGGTCGGGGGGTTGAAAGAAAAACTGTTTTTT. Its translation: CASSPVGGLKEKLFF.